This T cell receptor (beta chain) was found in a study of blood T cell repertoires in COVID-19. Overall study: Sites in the United States, Italy and Spain provided acute and convalescent COVID-19 samples. T cells, B-cell-depleted T cells, or PBMCs supplied cDNA or gDNA.

Original data processing: Counts of nucleated cells, estimated from reference gene primer amplification, were obtained. Sequenced by immunoSEQ multiplex PCR; TCRdb stores in-frame clones only, minus some. Clone size and the V and J calls come from that table; the DNA yielded D and trimming. The sample has 95,000 to 150,000 clones, roughly four fifths seen once. The sequence was obtained from a man between 60 and 70 years old with acute or convalescent COVID-19. The sequenced sample was peripheral blood.

The CDR3 DNA is TGTGCCAGCAGCCAAGGCGCGGGACTGGCCCCGGGGGGAGAGACCCAGTACTTC. It is translated as CASSQGAGLAPGGETQYF. The chain joins TRBV3-1 (or the pseudogene TRBV3-2) to TRBJ2-5, with TRBD2 identical over 7 bases. Germline CDR1 reads LGHDT; CDR2 reads YNNKEL (reference sequence). Losses at the gene ends were 1 base for V and 4 bases for J; bases not matched to a gene: 15. The CDR3 is 18 residues long.